These 5 T cell receptor beta chains share one sample of origin, sequenced in a study of CD8 T cell repertoires and HIV-1 epitope variants. Method: immunoSEQ multiplex PCR; TCRdb's copy keeps in-frame clones and lacks some. Of 1,000 or so clones listed, 68% are singletons. For these TCRs, the target antigens are not known. Sequencing was done on a sample of cultured CD8+ T cells derived from PBMCs. Receptors originate from a male donor with HIV.

This sequence joins TRBV25-1 and TRBJ2-2, with D possibly TRBD2 on 7 matching bases. Germline CDR1 and CDR2: MGHDK and SYGVNS. Trimming left V 4 bases short and J 9 bases short, with 18 bases between. CDR3 length: 15 residues. CDR3 nucleotides: TGTGCCAGCAGTGCCGATGTACGGGGGGCGAGGGAGCTGTTTTTT. Amino acid sequence: CASSADVRGARELFF.

The chain carries TRBV9 and TRBJ2-3; 8 positions match TRBD2. The junction had 8 bases not matched to a gene; V was cut back by 1 base and J by 4 bases. This CDR3 comprises 16 residues. Germline CDR1 reads SGDLS; CDR2 reads YYNGEE. The CDR3 sequence is CASSVMVGGGSDTQYF. The DNA of the CDR3 is TGTGCCAGCAGCGTAATGGTTGGCGGGGGGTCAGATACGCAGTATTTT.

This clone was seen only a few times. CDR3 sequence (DNA): TGCAGCGTTGGTGTGAGTGCAACTAATGAAAAACTGTTTTTT. Protein sequence: CSVGVSATNEKLFF. This chain connects TRBV29-1 to TRBJ1-4; D gene uncertain. The CDR3 runs 14 residues. The V gene's germline CDR1 is SQVTM and CDR2 ANQGSEA. V lost 4 bases, J lost 0 bases, and 9 bases lay in between.

The chain is built from TRBV4-3 and TRBJ2-7; D may match TRBD1 or TRBD2 (6 bases each). Trimming took off 3 bases at V and 5 bases at J, with 17 bases between the two ends. The germline V gene encodes CDR1 LGHNA and CDR2 YSLEER. The CDR3 has 15 residues. CDR3 coding DNA: TGCGCCAGCAGCCACGCACAGGGAGGCCTTCACGAGCAGTACTTC. The encoded protein is CASSHAQGGLHEQYF.

The J gene is TRBJ2-7, the V gene TRBV27; D gene ambiguous. Germline V gene sequence: CDR1 MNHEY, CDR2 SMNVEV (reference sequence). The V and J ends lost 4 bases and 2 bases respectively, with 12 bases between them. The CDR3 spans 14 residues. The CDR3 reads CASSSGPTAYEQYF. CDR3 nucleotides: TGTGCCAGCAGTTCTGGACCCACCGCCTACGAGCAGTACTTC.